Listed below are T cell receptor beta chains from one sample, sequenced in a study of blood T cell repertoires in COVID-19. This table comes from immunoSEQ multiplex PCR, and its TCRdb copy is limited to in-frame clones, with some not included. The sample lists about 160,000 clones, around four fifths occurring once. What was sequenced was peripheral blood. The receptors derive from a woman older than 75 with acute or convalescent COVID-19. Each CDR3 is given with its conserved first and last residue. Each record gives: clone size, V gene, D gene, J gene, CDR3 DNA, CDR3 protein. The D gene is left open where the match is weak. Clone size, where shown, is once, few, many, or a class for clones that have expanded.

clone_size: .; v_call: TRBV3-1/TRBV3-2; d_call: TRBD1; j_call: TRBJ1-1; cdr3_nt: TGTGCCAGCAGCCTCGCAGGGGGCTGGGCTGAAGCTTTCTTT; cdr3_aa: CASSLAGGWAEAFF
clone_size: .; v_call: TRBV10-3; d_call: .; j_call: TRBJ2-1; cdr3_nt: TGTGCCATCAGTGAGTTGGGGGAGGCCTACAATGAGCAGTTCTTC; cdr3_aa: CAISELGEAYNEQFF
clone_size: once; v_call: TRBV5-1; d_call: TRBD1; j_call: TRBJ1-1; cdr3_nt: TGCGCCAGCAGCCGACAGGGGTTGAACACTGAAGCTTTCTTT; cdr3_aa: CASSRQGLNTEAFF
clone_size: once; v_call: TRBV5-5; d_call: .; j_call: TRBJ2-1; cdr3_nt: TGTGCCAGCAGCTCTATACCAGGCTCCTACAATGAGCAGTTCTTC; cdr3_aa: CASSSIPGSYNEQFF
clone_size: .; v_call: TRBV30; d_call: .; j_call: TRBJ1-2; cdr3_nt: TGTGCCTGGAGTGTTTCTCAGGGAAGAAGGGGCTACACCTTC; cdr3_aa: CAWSVSQGRRGYTF
clone_size: .; v_call: TRBV5-1; d_call: .; j_call: TRBJ1-1; cdr3_nt: TGCGCCAGCAGCTTGGACAGGGACACTGAAGCTTTCTTT; cdr3_aa: CASSLDRDTEAFF
clone_size: .; v_call: TRBV5-6; d_call: TRBD1; j_call: TRBJ1-1; cdr3_nt: TGTGCCAGCAGCTTGGGACAGGGGTTCATGAACACTGAAGCTTTCTTT; cdr3_aa: CASSLGQGFMNTEAFF
clone_size: .; v_call: TRBV20-1; d_call: TRBD2; j_call: TRBJ2-7; cdr3_nt: TGCAGTGCTAGTGGCGGGAGGGCCTACGAGCAGTACTTC; cdr3_aa: CSASGGRAYEQYF
clone_size: .; v_call: TRBV7-6; d_call: .; j_call: TRBJ2-7; cdr3_nt: TGTGCCAGCAGTCACGAGGGGGGGGCCGCCTACGAGCAGTACTTC; cdr3_aa: CASSHEGGAAYEQYF
clone_size: .; v_call: TRBV30; d_call: TRBD1; j_call: TRBJ2-5; cdr3_nt: TGTGCCTGGAGTTTCCCCGGGACAGGGCTAGAGACCCAGTACTTC; cdr3_aa: CAWSFPGTGLETQYF
clone_size: .; v_call: TRBV10-3; d_call: TRBD1; j_call: TRBJ2-3; cdr3_nt: TGTGCCACCCGAGAGCAGGGGGCCACAGATACGCAGTATTTT; cdr3_aa: CATREQGATDTQYF
clone_size: .; v_call: TRBV19; d_call: TRBD1; j_call: TRBJ2-2; cdr3_nt: TGTGCCAGTAGTATGCTTACGGGACAGGGGCTGGGCACCGGGGAGCTGTTTTTT; cdr3_aa: CASSMLTGQGLGTGELFF
clone_size: .; v_call: TRBV30; d_call: .; j_call: TRBJ2-7; cdr3_nt: TGTGCCTGGAGCCCACTAGGGTCTCAGTACTTC; cdr3_aa: CAWSPLGSQYF
clone_size: .; v_call: TRBV5-4; d_call: TRBD2; j_call: TRBJ2-7; cdr3_nt: TGTGCCAGCAGCTTGGCTAGCGGGAGTTCTCCCTACGAGCAGTACTTC; cdr3_aa: CASSLASGSSPYEQYF
clone_size: .; v_call: TRBV3-1/TRBV3-2; d_call: TRBD1; j_call: TRBJ1-6; cdr3_nt: TGTGCCAGCAGCCTCGGGCCGGGACAGGGACCCTTATTT; cdr3_aa: CASSLGPGQGPLF
clone_size: many; v_call: TRBV7-2; d_call: TRBD1; j_call: TRBJ2-7; cdr3_nt: TGTGCCAGCAGGCGGGACAGGGCCTCTGGGGAGCAGTACTTC; cdr3_aa: CASRRDRASGEQYF
clone_size: .; v_call: TRBV6-5; d_call: TRBD1; j_call: TRBJ2-7; cdr3_nt: TGTGCCAGCACAATGACAGGGGCGCCCTACGAGCAGTACTTC; cdr3_aa: CASTMTGAPYEQYF